A selection of T cell receptor beta chains follows, all from one sample in a study of identifying expanded T cells in peripheral blood. Assay used: immunoSEQ multiplex PCR; TCRdb lists only in-frame clones, some missing. This sample has about 86,000 clones, with approximately 91% found just once. Sequencing was performed on blood. The receptors stem from a person aged 18 to 69 in good health. Both conserved end residues are part of each CDR3. Fields, in order: V gene, J gene, clone size, D gene, CDR3 protein, CDR3 DNA. D genes are given only for firm matches. A row's size may be missing; if present it is once, few, many or a size class.

V gene: TRBV10-3
J gene: TRBJ2-1
clone size: once
D gene: -
CDR3 protein: CAISGPRVNEQFF
CDR3 DNA: TGTGCCATCAGTGGACCTAGAGTCAATGAGCAGTTCTTC

V gene: TRBV19
J gene: TRBJ1-2
clone size: few
D gene: -
CDR3 protein: CASNERFGGYTF
CDR3 DNA: TGTGCCAGTAACGAGAGGTTTGGTGGCTACACCTTC

V gene: TRBV5-5
J gene: TRBJ2-3
clone size: -
D gene: TRBD1
CDR3 protein: CASSLWTGVTDTQYF
CDR3 DNA: TGTGCCAGCAGCTTGTGGACAGGCGTCACAGATACGCAGTATTTT

V gene: TRBV19
J gene: TRBJ1-5
clone size: -
D gene: TRBD1
CDR3 protein: CASSREGAMVAWPQHF
CDR3 DNA: TGTGCCAGTAGTAGGGAGGGGGCTATGGTTGCGTGGCCCCAGCATTTT

V gene: TRBV10-3
J gene: TRBJ2-2
clone size: -
D gene: TRBD2
CDR3 protein: CAISAGTSGTGELFF
CDR3 DNA: TGTGCCATCAGCGCCGGGACTAGCGGAACCGGGGAGCTGTTTTTT

V gene: TRBV6-6
J gene: TRBJ1-1
clone size: -
D gene: -
CDR3 protein: CASSNKIYTEAFF
CDR3 DNA: TGTGCCAGCAGTAATAAAATATACACTGAAGCTTTCTTT

V gene: TRBV5-1
J gene: TRBJ1-3
clone size: -
D gene: -
CDR3 protein: CASSAGGNTIYF
CDR3 DNA: TGCGCCAGCAGCGCCGGCGGGAACACCATATATTTT

V gene: TRBV29-1
J gene: TRBJ1-2
clone size: medium-sized
D gene: -
CDR3 protein: CSVEDAGGYGYTF
CDR3 DNA: TGCAGCGTTGAAGACGCGGGGGGGTATGGCTACACCTTC

V gene: TRBV7-9
J gene: TRBJ2-2
clone size: -
D gene: -
CDR3 protein: CASSSGGSHTGELFF
CDR3 DNA: TGTGCCAGCAGCTCCGGCGGCTCTCACACCGGGGAGCTGTTTTTT

V gene: TRBV5-5
J gene: TRBJ2-3
clone size: -
D gene: -
CDR3 protein: CASSPPGSTDTQYF
CDR3 DNA: TGTGCCAGCAGCCCCCCAGGGAGCACAGATACGCAGTATTTT

V gene: TRBV27
J gene: TRBJ1-4
clone size: -
D gene: -
CDR3 protein: CASRHNEKLFF
CDR3 DNA: TGTGCCAGCAGGCATAATGAAAAACTGTTTTTT

V gene: TRBV4-1
J gene: TRBJ1-6
clone size: -
D gene: TRBD1
CDR3 protein: CASSLAGGTALHF
CDR3 DNA: TGCGCCAGCAGCCTTGCAGGGGGCACCGCCCTCCACTTT

V gene: TRBV21-1
J gene: TRBJ1-2
clone size: -
D gene: -
CDR3 protein: CASSKPAGMGYGYTF
CDR3 DNA: TGTGCCAGCAGCAAACCGGCAGGGATGGGCTATGGCTACACCTTC

V gene: TRBV7-9
J gene: TRBJ1-6
clone size: -
D gene: TRBD1
CDR3 protein: CASSSPGQGLSPLHF
CDR3 DNA: TGTGCCAGCAGCTCGCCGGGACAGGGGCTTTCACCCCTCCACTTT

V gene: TRBV5-5
J gene: TRBJ1-2
clone size: -
D gene: -
CDR3 protein: CASKGGAPDGYTF
CDR3 DNA: TGTGCCAGCAAAGGAGGGGCGCCGGATGGCTACACCTTC

V gene: TRBV6-5
J gene: TRBJ2-1
clone size: -
D gene: TRBD2
CDR3 protein: CASSYFQARGGEQFF
CDR3 DNA: TGTGCCAGCAGTTACTTCCAAGCCCGGGGGGGTGAGCAGTTCTTC

V gene: TRBV10-2
J gene: TRBJ1-1
clone size: -
D gene: -
CDR3 protein: CASSEARETEAFF
CDR3 DNA: TGCGCCAGCAGTGAGGCGAGGGAAACTGAAGCTTTCTTT

V gene: TRBV27
J gene: TRBJ1-2
clone size: -
D gene: -
CDR3 protein: CASSSAARYYGYTF
CDR3 DNA: TGTGCCAGCAGTTCCGCGGCGCGGTACTATGGCTACACCTTC

V gene: TRBV5-5
J gene: TRBJ2-1
clone size: -
D gene: -
CDR3 protein: CASRRRGATVEQFF
CDR3 DNA: TGTGCCAGCAGGCGACGGGGGGCCACGGTTGAGCAGTTCTTC

V gene: TRBV2
J gene: TRBJ1-2
clone size: -
D gene: -
CDR3 protein: CASSSHQSDLEKSNYGYTF
CDR3 DNA: TGTGCCAGCAGTTCCCATCAGTCAGACCTCGAGAAGAGTAACTATGGCTACACCTTC

V gene: TRBV30
J gene: TRBJ2-2
clone size: -
D gene: -
CDR3 protein: CACRPGQNTGELFF
CDR3 DNA: TGTGCCTGTCGCCCGGGACAGAACACCGGGGAGCTGTTTTTT

V gene: TRBV11-2
J gene: TRBJ2-2
clone size: -
D gene: TRBD2
CDR3 protein: CASSYPTGGSSTGELFF
CDR3 DNA: TGTGCCAGCAGCTACCCTACGGGCGGGAGTTCCACCGGGGAGCTGTTTTTT

V gene: TRBV6-1
J gene: TRBJ2-1
clone size: -
D gene: TRBD1
CDR3 protein: CASTPRDRGLSEQFF
CDR3 DNA: TGTGCCAGCACCCCCCGGGACAGGGGGCTGAGTGAGCAGTTCTTC

V gene: TRBV5-4
J gene: TRBJ2-5
clone size: -
D gene: -
CDR3 protein: CASSFYGAGETQYF
CDR3 DNA: TGTGCCAGCAGCTTCTACGGAGCGGGAGAGACCCAGTACTTC

V gene: TRBV5-1
J gene: TRBJ1-1
clone size: -
D gene: -
CDR3 protein: CASSLGPGQLNTEAFF
CDR3 DNA: TGCGCCAGCAGCTTGGGCCCGGGTCAGCTGAACACTGAAGCTTTCTTT

V gene: TRBV28
J gene: TRBJ2-7
clone size: -
D gene: TRBD1
CDR3 protein: CASSFGGQGAYEQYF
CDR3 DNA: TGTGCCAGCAGTTTTGGAGGACAGGGTGCCTACGAGCAGTACTTC

V gene: TRBV5-1
J gene: TRBJ1-3
clone size: few
D gene: -
CDR3 protein: CASSLAYGGSSGNTIYF
CDR3 DNA: TGCGCCAGCAGCTTAGCGTATGGCGGAAGCTCTGGAAACACCATATATTTT

V gene: TRBV5-1
J gene: TRBJ2-3
clone size: -
D gene: -
CDR3 protein: CASRSGRRGPTDTQYF
CDR3 DNA: TGCGCCAGCAGATCCGGACGGAGGGGGCCCACAGATACGCAGTATTTT

V gene: TRBV29-1
J gene: TRBJ1-2
clone size: once
D gene: -
CDR3 protein: CSGQGWGYGYTF
CDR3 DNA: TGCAGCGGCCAGGGTTGGGGCTATGGCTACACCTTC

V gene: TRBV4-2
J gene: TRBJ2-2
clone size: -
D gene: -
CDR3 protein: CASSQEGGGRNTGELFF
CDR3 DNA: TGTGCCAGCAGCCAAGAGGGAGGGGGCCGGAACACCGGGGAGCTGTTTTTT

V gene: TRBV14
J gene: TRBJ1-1
clone size: once
D gene: -
CDR3 protein: CASSQIQGPGVTFF
CDR3 DNA: TGTGCCAGCAGCCAAATACAGGGCCCGGGAGTAACTTTCTTT

V gene: TRBV15
J gene: TRBJ2-7
clone size: -
D gene: TRBD2
CDR3 protein: CATSRGGVGLAVSYEQYF
CDR3 DNA: TGTGCCACCAGCAGAGGGGGAGTAGGACTAGCGGTATCTTACGAGCAGTACTTC

V gene: TRBV7-6
J gene: TRBJ1-1
clone size: few
D gene: -
CDR3 protein: CASSLDGRRRAGTEAFF
CDR3 DNA: TGTGCCAGCAGCTTAGACGGCAGACGCAGAGCGGGCACTGAAGCTTTCTTT

V gene: TRBV19
J gene: TRBJ1-2
clone size: once
D gene: -
CDR3 protein: CASSIFTGANYGYTF
CDR3 DNA: TGTGCCAGTAGTATTTTCACAGGAGCTAACTATGGCTACACCTTC

V gene: TRBV5-1
J gene: TRBJ2-1
clone size: -
D gene: TRBD2
CDR3 protein: CASSGASGIFNNEQFF
CDR3 DNA: TGCGCCAGCAGCGGCGCTAGCGGGATATTCAACAATGAGCAGTTCTTC

V gene: TRBV11-2
J gene: TRBJ1-3
clone size: -
D gene: -
CDR3 protein: CASSRRTESSGNTIYF
CDR3 DNA: TGTGCCAGCAGCCGGAGGACAGAATCCTCTGGAAACACCATATATTTT